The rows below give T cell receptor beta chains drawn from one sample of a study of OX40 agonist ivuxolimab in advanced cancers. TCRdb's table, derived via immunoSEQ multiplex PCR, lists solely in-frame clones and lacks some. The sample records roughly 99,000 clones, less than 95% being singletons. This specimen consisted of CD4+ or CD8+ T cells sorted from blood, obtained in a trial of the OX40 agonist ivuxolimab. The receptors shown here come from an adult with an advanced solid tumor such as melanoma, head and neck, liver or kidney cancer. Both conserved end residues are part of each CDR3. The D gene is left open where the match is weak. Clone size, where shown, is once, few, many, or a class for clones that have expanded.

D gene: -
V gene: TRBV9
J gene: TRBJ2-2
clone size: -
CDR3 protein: CASSVEGSNTGELFF
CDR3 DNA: TGTGCCAGCAGCGTAGAGGGCTCGAACACCGGGGAGCTGTTTTTT

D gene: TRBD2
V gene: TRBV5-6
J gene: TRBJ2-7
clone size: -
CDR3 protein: CASSRGTSGSYEQYF
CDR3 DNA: TGTGCCAGCAGCCGGGGGACTAGCGGATCCTACGAGCAGTACTTC

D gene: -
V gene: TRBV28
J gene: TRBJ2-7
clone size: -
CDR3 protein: CASKAAYEQYF
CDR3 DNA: TGTGCCAGCAAGGCCGCCTACGAGCAGTACTTC

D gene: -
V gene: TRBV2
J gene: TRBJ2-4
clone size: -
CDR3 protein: CASSDSLQGRSKNIQYF
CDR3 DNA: TGTGCCAGCAGTGATTCCCTACAGGGAAGGTCCAAAAACATTCAGTACTTC

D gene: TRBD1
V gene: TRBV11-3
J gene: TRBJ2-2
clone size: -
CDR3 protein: CASSPGTGGYTGELFF
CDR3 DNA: TGTGCCAGCAGCCCTGGGACAGGGGGGTACACCGGGGAGCTGTTTTTT

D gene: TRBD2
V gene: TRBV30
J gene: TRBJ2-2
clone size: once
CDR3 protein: CAWAFSGGGELFF
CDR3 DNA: TGTGCCTGGGCCTTTTCGGGGGGCGGGGAGCTGTTTTTT

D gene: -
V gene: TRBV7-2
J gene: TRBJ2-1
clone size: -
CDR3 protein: CASSPLANNEQFF
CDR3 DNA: TGTGCCAGCAGCCCGCTAGCGAACAATGAGCAGTTCTTC

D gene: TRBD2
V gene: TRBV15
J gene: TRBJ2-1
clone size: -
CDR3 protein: CATSRGLAGGPYNEQFF
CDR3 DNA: TGTGCCACCAGCAGGGGACTAGCGGGAGGCCCCTACAATGAGCAGTTCTTC

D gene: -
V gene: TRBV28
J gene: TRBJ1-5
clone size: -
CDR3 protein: CASSFGVGNQPQHF
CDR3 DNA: TGTGCCAGCAGTTTTGGGGTTGGCAATCAGCCCCAGCATTTT

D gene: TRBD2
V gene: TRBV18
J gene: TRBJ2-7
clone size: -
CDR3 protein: CASSRSGTTYEQYF
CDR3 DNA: TGTGCCAGCTCACGGTCCGGGACTACCTACGAGCAGTACTTC

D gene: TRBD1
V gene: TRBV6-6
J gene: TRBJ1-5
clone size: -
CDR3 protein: CASSPPRDRGNQPQHF
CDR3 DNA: TGTGCCAGCAGCCCCCCCCGGGACAGGGGCAATCAGCCCCAGCATTTT

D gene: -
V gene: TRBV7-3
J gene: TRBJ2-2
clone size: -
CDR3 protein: CASSTTGTRNTGELFF
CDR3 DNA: TGTGCCAGCAGCACCACCGGGACGAGGAACACCGGGGAGCTGTTTTTT

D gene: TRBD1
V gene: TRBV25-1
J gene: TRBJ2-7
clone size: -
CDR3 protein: CASRGQGFNEQYF
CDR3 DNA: TGTGCCAGCAGAGGACAGGGGTTTAACGAGCAGTACTTC

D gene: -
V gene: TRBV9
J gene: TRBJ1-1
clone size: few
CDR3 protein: CASSASSWVNTEAFF
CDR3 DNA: TGTGCCAGCAGCGCCTCCTCTTGGGTGAACACTGAAGCTTTCTTT

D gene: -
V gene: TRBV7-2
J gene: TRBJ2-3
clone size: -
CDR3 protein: CASSKGLAGDTQYF
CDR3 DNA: TGTGCCAGCAGCAAAGGACTGGCGGGAGATACGCAGTATTTT